What follows describes a single T cell receptor beta chain. This specimen comes from a study of blood T cell repertoires in COVID-19. Study-wide context: COVID-19 samples, acute and convalescent, were from the United States, Italy and Spain. Sources were T cells, B-cell-depleted T cells, or PBMCs; the material itself was cDNA or gDNA.

The CDR3 has 13 residues. V shed 4 bases and J shed 9 bases, with 12 bases lying between them. In germline, CDR1 is KGHDR, CDR2 SFDVKD. Under the authors' procedure: Cell counts per sample came from amplifying reference gene primers. Sequenced by immunoSEQ multiplex PCR; TCRdb stores in-frame clones only, minus some. The DNA gave D and trimming, while V, J and clone size come from that table. The repertoire holds 120,000 or so clones, with about four fifths as singletons. Sequenced sample: peripheral blood. The rearrangement links TRBV24-1 to TRBJ2-1; TRBD1 might be the D (6 bases). This TCR came from a man in his 60s with acute or convalescent COVID-19. CDR3 region: CATSEPGTSEQFF. CDR3 DNA sequence: TGTGCCACCAGTGAGCCCGGGACATCTGAGCAGTTCTTC.